What follows are 13 T cell receptor beta chains derived from one specimen sequenced in a study of HIV-infected patients and healthy controls. All unsorted peripheral T cells were captured because whole blood was used without fractionation. Alpha and beta constant-region primers primed reverse transcription of around 500 ng RNA. Using multiplexing indices, alpha and beta chain libraries were generated apart by chain-specific third strand synthesis. Each CDR3 protein gets one entry after TCRdb re-called the 5' RACE reads with MiXCR. The repertoire includes fewer than 25,000 distinct CDR3 sequences, roughly 8.2% of them detected once, and roughly 2.7% sits in the top ten. Sequencing input: blood. Receptors originate from an adult in good health.

The chain couples TRBV5-5 to TRBJ1-2; D is ambiguous. The V gene's germline CDR1 is SGHKS and CDR2 YYEKEE (reference sequence). This CDR3 contains 16 residues. V was pared by 4 bases and J by 0 bases, with 16 bases between. DNA for the CDR3: TGTGCCAGCAGCCGGACGGCGACGTTAGCTAACTATGGCTACACCTTC. It codes for CASSRTATLANYGYTF.

This clonotype has ten or more counts. The chain is built from TRBV10-3 and TRBJ2-1; TRBD2 matches at 7 bases. V lost 7 bases and J lost 5; bases outside the gene matches: 5. The CDR3 spans 13 residues. CDR1 ENHRY and CDR2 SYGVKD come from the germline V gene. The CDR3: CAITRREDNEQFF. The CDR3 DNA reads as TGTGCCATCACCCGCCGGGAGGACAATGAGCAGTTCTTC.

At least ten counts were recorded for this clonotype. Written as DNA, the CDR3 is TGCGCCAGCAGCTTGGATGGTGGGGAGACCCAGTACTTC. The encoded protein is CASSLDGGETQYF. V is TRBV5-1 and J is TRBJ2-5; D remains ambiguous. This CDR3 has 13 amino acids. V lost 0 bases and J lost 5, with 8 bases in between. CDR1 and CDR2 from the germline V gene are SGHRS and YFSETQ.

This chain links TRBV25-1 with TRBJ1-6; D uncertain. Germline V gives CDR1 MGHDK, CDR2 SYGVNS. V was cut by 2 bases and J by 7 bases, with 6 bases left in between. CDR3 length equals 13 residues. CDR3 DNA: TGTGCCAGCAGTGAAGGGAGGAATTCACCCCTCCACTTT. Translated, it gives CASSEGRNSPLHF.

Sample share makes this clonotype medium-sized. This rearrangement joins TRBV6-2 or TRBV6-3 to TRBJ1-1, with D perhaps TRBD1 (6 bases). V was cut by 0 bases and J by 9 bases, with 14 bases left in between. The CDR3 covers 14 residues. Germline CDR1 is MNHEY and CDR2 is SVGEGT. The chain's CDR3 is CASSYSSMRDKAFF. The DNA for the CDR3 is TGTGCCAGCAGTTACTCGAGTATGAGGGACAAAGCTTTCTTT.

This clonotype is deemed medium-sized. This sequence joins TRBV29-1 and TRBJ2-7; D not certain. Germline V gene lookup returns CDR1 SQVTM and CDR2 ANQGSEA. The CDR3 has 12 amino acids. The V end was cut by 7 bases, the J end by 3 bases, with 13 bases between. The CDR3 DNA reads as TGCAGCGGGGTAGGAGAAAACTACGAGCAGTACTTC. Its translation is CSGVGENYEQYF.

The chain recombines TRBV7-6 with TRBJ2-5; 8 nucleotides line up with TRBD2. Germline V gene sequence: CDR1 SGHVS, CDR2 FNYEAQ. Trimming removed 1 base from V and 7 bases from J; junction bases left unmatched: 14. The CDR3 contains 17 residues. The CDR3 sequence: CASSLGVAGTSRGTQYF. The CDR3 DNA reads as TGTGCCAGCAGCTTAGGGGTAGCGGGGACGTCGAGGGGGACCCAGTACTTC.

By frequency in the sample, this clonotype is medium-sized. The V gene is TRBV7-2, the J gene TRBJ2-4; D gene unclear. Germline V gene lookup returns CDR1 SGHTA and CDR2 FQGNSA. Deletions cut 5 bases from V and 6 bases from J, with 11 bases between. The CDR3 sequence is 13 residues long. CDR3: CASSGTVLNIQYF. The CDR3 DNA reads TGTGCCAGCAGCGGAACGGTCTTAAACATTCAGTACTTC.

In its sample, this clonotype was seen many times. The chain combines TRBV6-1 with TRBJ1-2; D may be TRBD1 (6 bases). The ends were cut back, 6 bases at V and 3 bases at J, with 20 bases in the middle. Germline loops: CDR1 MNHNS, CDR2 SASEGT. This CDR3 is 16 amino acids long. The CDR3 DNA follows: TGTGCCAGCAGGAGACCTGTCGGGGAGGGGGACTATGGCTACACCTTC. Translated, it gives CASRRPVGEGDYGYTF.

The V gene is TRBV6-5, the J gene TRBJ2-5; no clear D gene. V was cut by 8 bases and J by 6 bases, with 19 bases left in between. Germline V gives CDR1 MNHEY, CDR2 SVGAGI. This CDR3 is built from 14 residues. CDR3 DNA sequence: TGTGCCAGCTCTTCTTTCGGGTTGGGGAAGACCCAGTACTTC. This gives the protein CASSSFGLGKTQYF.

Relative to its sample, this clonotype is medium-sized. V usage is TRBV6-4 and J usage is TRBJ2-3; TRBD2 agrees at 7 bases. The junction had 1 base not matched to a gene; V was cut back by 6 bases and J by 1 base. Germline V gene lookup returns CDR1 MRHNA and CDR2 SNTAGT. The CDR3 extends over 13 amino acids. The CDR3 reads CASSTSGTDTQYF. The CDR3 DNA follows: TGTGCCAGCAGCACTAGCGGCACAGATACGCAGTATTTT.

By share, this clonotype ranks as medium-sized. This chain uses TRBV10-3 with TRBJ2-1, with D perhaps TRBD2 (5 bases). Trimming removed 6 bases at V and 6 bases at J, with 9 bases between. The CDR3 extends over 12 amino acids. Germline-derived CDR1 and CDR2 are ENHRY and SYGVKD. In DNA, the CDR3 is TGTGCCATCAGCCTCGGAGGCAATGAGCAGTTCTTC. It translates to CAISLGGNEQFF.

Many counts were recorded for this clonotype. The chain uses TRBV5-5 and TRBJ2-2; 9 bases line up with TRBD2. CDR1 SGHKS and CDR2 YYEKEE come from the germline V gene (reference sequence). The length of the CDR3 is 14 residues. Trimming took 6 bases from V and 3 from J; bases not matched to a gene: 3. DNA of the CDR3: TGTGCCAGCAACCGACTAGCGGACACCGGGGAGCTGTTTTTT. Amino acid sequence: CASNRLADTGELFF.